The entry below describes one T cell receptor (beta chain). The antigen remains undetermined. A junction end diverges from the germline sequence, so it may reflect a read error. CDR3 size: 15 residues. Germline loops: CDR1 MGHRA, CDR2 YSYEKL. This entry comes from a study of T cell repertoires in cytomegalovirus infection. TCRdb recomputed calls from the reads with MiXCR, one row per CDR3 protein. This table has 650,000 to 900,000 distinct CDR3 sequences, approximately 29% appearing once. The input for sequencing was cultured CD8+ T cells from PBMCs, taken from culture after CMV antigen stimulation. The TCR originated in a human donor in good health (CMV status not recorded). Some clones in this sample may be carry-over from other donors' samples. The genes are TRBV4-1 and TRBJ2-1; 13 bases line up with TRBD2. CDR3 DNA: TGCGCCAGCAGCCTACTAGCGGGGGGGGTGGATGAGCAGTCCTTC. Translated, it gives CASSLLAGGVDEQSF.